This TCR beta chain stems from a study of CD8 T cells in Susac syndrome. The study sequenced TCR beta in blood CD8+ and CD4+ T cells. Those who served as multiple sclerosis controls were treatment-naive patients with stable or active relapsing-remitting disease. TEMRA cells were enriched by FACS, while CD8+ and CD4+ T cells were obtained through a negative isolation that was performed magnetically. Germline CDR1 reads DFQATT; CDR2 reads SNEGSKA (reference sequence). With V trimmed by 2 bases and J by 3 bases, 2 bases remained unmatched. There are 13 residues in the CDR3. RNA was extracted with the RNeasy kit, and a quantity of about 0.45 to 1 ug was reverse transcribed using random hexamers. Multiplex PCR with immunoSEQ amplified the TCR beta CDR3 across 54 Vbeta and 13 Jbeta. TCRdb re-called the immunoSEQ multiplex PCR reads through MiXCR, storing one row per CDR3 protein. The sample shows some 52,000 distinct CDR3 sequences, about 92% of them seen only once.

The clonotype was recovered from a human donor with multiple sclerosis. Sequencing used CD8+ T cells from PBMCs. This rearrangement joins TRBV20-1 to TRBJ2-5; 8 nucleotides line up with TRBD1. The CDR3 DNA follows: TGCAGTGCTAGAACGACAGGGGAAGAGACCCAGTACTTC. This codes for CSARTTGEETQYF.